The 19 T cell receptor beta chains below all came from one sample that was sequenced in a study of Graves' ophthalmopathy and Graves' hyperthyroidism. RNA transcripts served as template for amplifying TCR beta CDR3 sequences. A first-round RT-PCR used HTBI primers, followed by a second-round multiplex PCR. TCRdb reanalysed the multiplex PCR reads using MiXCR and keeps one entry per CDR3 protein. This sample has 500,000 to 700,000 distinct CDR3 sequences; 22% occur once, and the top ten carry around 6.5%. Sequenced sample: peripheral blood. The receptors were sampled from a woman between 18 and 30 years old with stable Graves' hyperthyroidism. Some clones in this sample may be carry-over from other donors' samples.

This clonotype appeared many times. The chain has TRBV6-5 and TRBJ1-5, with a tentative D call TRBD1 (5 bases). The CDR3 is 17 amino acids. V was pared by 0 bases and J by 0 bases, with 12 bases between. Looked up from germline, CDR1 is MNHEY and CDR2 is SVGAGI. CDR3 protein: CASSYSSQGYSNQPQHF. The CDR3 nucleotides are TGTGCCAGCAGTTACTCGAGCCAGGGTTATAGCAATCAGCCCCAGCATTTT.

At least ten counts were recorded for this clonotype. This chain connects TRBV11-2 to TRBJ1-3, with D unresolved. The CDR3 loop spans 16 amino acids. Germline values: CDR1 SGHAT, CDR2 FQNNGV. Trimming pared 5 bases from V and 4 bases from J, leaving 18 bases between. The CDR3 DNA sequence: TGTGCCAGCAGCCCGGCGGGCCTTCTCTCCGGAAACACCATATATTTT. It yields the protein CASSPAGLLSGNTIYF.

The chain links TRBV4-2 to TRBJ2-7; the D is unclear. V was shortened by 5 bases and J by 2 bases, with 22 bases between the two germline ends. This CDR3 has 17 residues. CDR1 and CDR2 from the germline V gene are LGHNA and YNFKEQ. The CDR3 region has the DNA TGTGCCAGCAGCTCAAGAGGACCGAACCACATAACCTACGAGCAGTACTTC. It yields the protein CASSSRGPNHITYEQYF.

This clonotype has more than one count but fewer than ten. This chain joins TRBV18 and TRBJ2-7; D gene uncertain. The CDR3 consists of 15 residues. Germline V gives CDR1 KGHSH, CDR2 LQKENI. Trimming pared 6 bases from V and 0 bases from J, leaving 15 bases between. The CDR3 DNA reads TGTGCCAGCTCTCCAGGAACGTCGTTCTCCTACGAGCAGTACTTC. The encoded protein is CASSPGTSFSYEQYF.

This clonotype has ten or more counts. This CDR3 reads CSVAISGANVLTF. CDR3 nucleotides: TGCAGTGTCGCTATCTCTGGGGCCAACGTCCTGACTTTC. The V and J genes are TRBV20-1 and TRBJ2-6; D uncertain. Germline V gives CDR1 DFQATT, CDR2 SNEGSKA (reference sequence). CDR3 length equals 13 residues. V shed 7 bases and J shed 0 bases, with 7 bases lying between them.

At least ten counts were recorded for this clonotype. The chain links TRBV27 to TRBJ2-7; TRBD1 agrees at 11 bases. Unmatched junction bases numbered 7, after V lost 5 bases and J lost 1 base. The CDR3 has 16 amino acids. Germline V gives CDR1 MNHEY, CDR2 SMNVEV (reference sequence). CDR3 loop: CASSDTGTGGSYEQYF. DNA for the CDR3: TGTGCCAGCAGTGATACCGGGACAGGGGGATCCTACGAGCAGTACTTC.

The genes are TRBV12-3 or TRBV12-4 and TRBJ1-1, with TRBD1 matching 11 bases. With 8 bases clipped from V and 4 bases from J, the junction kept 12 bases outside the gene matches. The CDR3 loop spans 16 amino acids. The CDR3 nucleotides read TGTGCCAGCCGTAACCCCCTAGGACAGGGGGCCACTGAAGCTTTCTTT. Its protein product is CASRNPLGQGATEAFF.

The DNA for the CDR3 is TGTGCCACCACCAAGGCAACTAGCGGACCCTACGAGCAGTACTTC. Its protein product is CATTKATSGPYEQYF. The chain combines TRBV15 with TRBJ2-7; TRBD2 matches 8 bases. The CDR3 runs 15 residues. V shed 7 bases and J 2 bases; nucleotides not matched to a gene: 10. Germline lookup yields CDR1 LNHNV and CDR2 YYDKDF (reference sequence).

In regard to this clonotype: A read error may produce the germline difference seen at one junction end. The chain combines TRBV7-2 with TRBJ2-1, with D possibly being TRBD2 (6 bases). CDR3 length: 15 amino acids. Germline V gives CDR1 SGHTA, CDR2 FQGNSA. The chain's CDR3 is CASSVAVSSYNEQFF. The CDR3 region has the DNA TGTGCCAGCAGCGTAGCGGTAAGCTCCTACAATGAGCAGTTCTTC. Full variable domain (missing parts from reference TRBV7-2 and TRBJ2-1): GAGVSQSPSNKVTEKGKDVELRCDPISGHTALYWYRQSLGQGLEFLIYFQGNSAPDKSGLPSDRFSAERTGGSVSTLTIQRTQQEDSAVYLCASSVAVSSYNEQFFGPGTRLTVL.

The chain joins TRBV20-1 to TRBJ2-7; 10 nucleotides line up with TRBD2. The CDR3 sequence is 14 residues long. The trim removed 3 bases at V and 3 bases at J, leaving 5 bases unmatched. Germline CDR1 is DFQATT and CDR2 is SNEGSKA (reference sequence). The CDR3 bases are TGCAGTGCTAGGACCGGACTAGCGGACTACGAGCAGTACTTC. Amino acids: CSARTGLADYEQYF.

This clonotype showed up many times. This chain links TRBV25-1 with TRBJ2-7; 9 nucleotides match TRBD1. From germline, CDR1 is MGHDK and CDR2 SYGVNS. The CDR3 is 15 amino acids. V was pared by 7 bases and J by 1 base, with 8 bases of the junction left unmatched. CDR3 protein: CASIPGGTGSYEQYF. CDR3 coding DNA: TGTGCCAGCATCCCCGGGGGGACAGGGTCCTACGAGCAGTACTTC.

This clonotype was found many times. The CDR3 nucleotides read TGTGCCAGCAGTTGGGACAGACGGAGGTCCTACGAGCAGTACTTC. Translated: CASSWDRRRSYEQYF. The V call is TRBV28, the J call TRBJ2-7; the match to TRBD1 covers 7 bases. Per the germline V gene, CDR1 is MDHEN and CDR2 is SYDVKM. The J segment lost 1 base and the V segment lost 4 bases, leaving 7 bases of the junction unmatched. The CDR3 covers 15 residues.

There are many counts of this clonotype. The V call is TRBV20-1, the J call TRBJ1-1; perhaps TRBD1 as D (6 bases). CDR3 size: 12 residues. Trimming stripped 6 bases from V and 2 bases from J, with 10 bases between. Germline V lookup: CDR1 DFQATT, CDR2 SNEGSKA (reference sequence). CDR3 sequence: CSAGTPNTEAFF. The CDR3 DNA is TGCAGTGCCGGGACACCAAACACTGAAGCTTTCTTT.

In its sample, this clonotype was seen many times. This CDR3 reads CASSFPGQRNTIYF. DNA of the CDR3: TGTGCCAGCAGTTTTCCGGGACAAAGAAACACCATATATTTT. The chain combines TRBV28 with TRBJ1-3, with a possible D match to TRBD1 (6 bases). Germline loops: CDR1 MDHEN, CDR2 SYDVKM. The CDR3 has 14 amino acids. With 3 bases removed from V and 5 bases from J, the gap between germline ends came to 11 bases.

Comments on this clonotype: Being one base from a much bigger clone, this may be a read error. The chain joins TRBV11-2 to TRBJ2-7; possible D gene TRBD2, 6 bases. Per germline, CDR1 SGHAT and CDR2 FQNNGV. The CDR3 runs to 14 residues. The CDR3 spells CAISIGLTFYEQYF. Here the CDR3 DNA reads TGTGCCATCAGCATAGGACTAACCTTCTACGAGCAGTACTTC.

This clonotype was seen ten or more times. This chain joins TRBV28 and TRBJ2-7; D remains ambiguous. V was trimmed by 1 base and J by 7 bases, leaving 11 bases between them. The V gene's germline CDR1 is MDHEN and CDR2 SYDVKM. This CDR3 is 13 amino acids long. Written as DNA, the CDR3 is TGTGCCAGCAGTTTATTCGGCAGTAAGGAGCAGTACTTC. The encoded protein is CASSLFGSKEQYF.

Only a few counts were recorded for this clonotype. This chain uses TRBV28 with TRBJ1-4; D unresolved. Per the germline V gene, CDR1 is MDHEN and CDR2 is SYDVKM. Deletions cut 1 base from V and 6 bases from J, with 18 bases between. The CDR3 runs 17 residues. CDR3 bases: TGTGCCAGCAGTTTATTGCGGGCCCCCGGCGGGGATGAAAAACTGTTTTTT. Protein sequence: CASSLLRAPGGDEKLFF.

The chain is built from TRBV6-2 or TRBV6-3 and TRBJ2-2, with D hard to call. The V end lost 6 bases, the J end lost 5 bases, and 7 bases lay between the germline ends. CDR3 length equals 12 residues. Germline V lookup: CDR1 MNHEY, CDR2 SVGEGT. The CDR3 is CASRQFTGELFF. For the CDR3, the DNA is TGTGCCAGCAGACAGTTTACCGGGGAGCTGTTTTTT.

There are many counts of this clonotype. The chain joins TRBV29-1 to TRBJ2-7, with 8 bases that match TRBD2. Germline V lookup: CDR1 SQVTM, CDR2 ANQGSEA. V shed 4 bases, J shed 3 bases, and the junction held 5 bases outside the gene matches. The CDR3 runs 13 residues. The CDR3 here is CSVAGGTYYEQYF. CDR3 sequence (DNA): TGCAGCGTTGCGGGGGGGACTTACTACGAGCAGTACTTC.